This is a list of T cell receptor beta chains from one sample in a study of blood T cell repertoires in COVID-19. Here immunoSEQ multiplex PCR was the method, and the copy in TCRdb shows in-frame clones only, minus some. The table has roughly 150,000 clones, roughly 85% seen once. Sequenced sample: peripheral blood. The receptor set was obtained from a man aged 50 to 59 with acute or convalescent COVID-19. Both conserved end residues are part of each CDR3. The D gene is left open where the match is weak. Expanded clones are given a class, and other clones once, few, many or no size at all.

D | size | J | V | CDR3 | DNA
TRBD2 | once | TRBJ2-5 | TRBV6-5 | CASSYLGGETQYF | TGTGCCAGCAGTTATTTGGGAGGGGAGACCCAGTACTTC
. | . | TRBJ1-1 | TRBV20-1 | CSARDTAEAFF | TGCAGTGCTAGAGATACAGCTGAAGCTTTCTTT
. | . | TRBJ2-7 | TRBV6-5 | CASSYSASSYEQYF | TGTGCCAGCAGTTACTCCGCCAGCTCCTACGAGCAGTACTTC
TRBD1 | . | TRBJ2-7 | TRBV19 | CASRASGQASFYEQYF | TGTGCCAGTAGAGCATCGGGACAGGCCTCTTTCTACGAGCAGTACTTC
. | . | TRBJ1-4 | TRBV12-3/TRBV12-4 | CASSLAWQEKLFF | TGTGCCAGCAGTTTAGCGTGGCAGGAAAAACTGTTTTTT
. | . | TRBJ1-2 | TRBV24-1 | CATSESRYYGYTF | TGTGCCACCAGTGAGAGTCGATACTATGGCTACACCTTC
TRBD1 | . | TRBJ2-7 | TRBV7-9 | CASSLLGQTSEQYF | TGTGCCAGCAGCTTACTGGGACAGACCTCCGAGCAGTACTTC
. | . | TRBJ1-4 | TRBV11-3 | CASSGQGRTNEKLFF | TGTGCCAGCAGCGGGCAGGGCCGAACTAATGAAAAACTGTTTTTT
. | . | TRBJ1-2 | TRBV3-1/TRBV3-2 | CASSKTAFNYGYTF | TGTGCCAGCAGCAAAACAGCTTTCAACTATGGCTACACCTTC
TRBD1 | . | TRBJ1-1 | TRBV6-5 | CASSLTGGMNTEAFF | TGTGCCAGCAGTCTCACAGGGGGGATGAACACTGAAGCTTTCTTT
. | . | TRBJ2-7 | TRBV6-5 | CASTKVRPGDEQYF | TGTGCCAGCACAAAGGTACGGCCCGGGGACGAGCAGTACTTC
. | . | TRBJ1-2 | TRBV11-2 | CASSSSHRVEGYTF | TGTGCCAGCAGCTCTTCCCACCGGGTAGAAGGCTACACCTTC
TRBD1 | . | TRBJ1-5 | TRBV5-1 | CASSSRTGDSNQPQHF | TGCGCCAGCAGCTCGAGGACAGGGGACAGCAATCAGCCCCAGCATTTT
TRBD1 | . | TRBJ1-5 | TRBV5-1 | CASSLEGQPNNQPQHF | TGCGCCAGCAGCTTAGAGGGACAGCCCAACAATCAGCCCCAGCATTTT
. | . | TRBJ2-1 | TRBV5-1 | CASRARFRGYEQFF | TGCGCCAGCAGAGCTAGGTTTCGCGGCTATGAGCAGTTCTTC
. | . | TRBJ1-2 | TRBV30 | CAWSRLQNYYGYTF | TGTGCCTGGAGTCGACTACAGAACTACTATGGCTACACCTTC
. | . | TRBJ1-5 | TRBV18 | CASSPTGSRISQPQHF | TGTGCCAGCTCTCCGACAGGCTCAAGAATTAGTCAGCCCCAGCATTTT
TRBD2 | . | TRBJ2-1 | TRBV7-2 | CASSLEPSGSLNEQFF | TGTGCCAGCAGCTTAGAACCTAGCGGGAGTTTGAATGAGCAGTTCTTC
TRBD2 | . | TRBJ2-5 | TRBV9 | CASSHLGGGEETQYF | TGTGCCAGCAGCCACCTGGGCGGGGGGGAAGAGACCCAGTACTTC
. | . | TRBJ1-2 | TRBV28 | CASSRQGYGYTF | TGTGCCAGCAGTCGGCAGGGATATGGCTACACCTTC
TRBD1 | . | TRBJ2-2 | TRBV28 | CASRRQGADTGELFF | TGTGCCAGCAGGCGACAGGGGGCGGACACCGGGGAGCTGTTTTTT
. | . | TRBJ2-7 | TRBV6-5 | CASSYGSVGVSYEQYF | TGTGCCAGCAGTTATGGGTCGGTAGGGGTTTCCTACGAGCAGTACTTC
TRBD1 | . | TRBJ2-1 | TRBV9 | CASSVAGDSYNEQFF | TGTGCCAGCAGCGTAGCAGGGGACAGCTACAATGAGCAGTTCTTC
. | . | TRBJ1-4 | TRBV18 | CASSPPMMAGEKLFF | TGTGCCAGCTCACCACCGATGATGGCTGGTGAAAAACTGTTTTTT
TRBD2 | . | TRBJ2-2 | TRBV14 | CASSQDISRAGGPDGELFF | TGTGCCAGCAGCCAAGATATTTCGCGGGCGGGGGGGCCCGACGGGGAGCTGTTTTTT
TRBD1 | few | TRBJ1-6 | TRBV30 | CAWSVPSDRGFRSPLHF | TGTGCCTGGAGTGTCCCTTCGGACAGGGGTTTTCGTTCACCCCTCCACTTT
. | many | TRBJ1-1 | TRBV30 | CAWRWGDEDTEAFF | TGTGCCTGGAGATGGGGGGATGAGGACACTGAAGCTTTCTTT
TRBD1 | . | TRBJ1-5 | TRBV5-5 | CASSFAATGGNQPQHF | TGTGCCAGCAGTTTCGCTGCTACAGGGGGCAATCAGCCCCAGCATTTT
. | . | TRBJ2-5 | TRBV27 | CASSLRGLGGETQYF | TGTGCCAGCAGTTTAAGAGGGCTAGGAGGGGAGACCCAGTACTTC
TRBD1 | . | TRBJ1-1 | TRBV11-1 | CASSFDRGGTEAFF | TGTGCCAGCAGCTTCGACAGGGGTGGAACTGAAGCTTTCTTT
. | . | TRBJ2-7 | TRBV10-3 | CAISETGMGEQYF | TGTGCCATCAGTGAGACCGGGATGGGCGAGCAGTACTTC
. | . | TRBJ1-2 | TRBV5-6 | CASSLETGSFNYGYTF | TGTGCCAGCAGCTTGGAGACAGGTTCCTTTAACTATGGCTACACCTTC
TRBD2 | few | TRBJ2-7 | TRBV9 | CASSVGSSGSSYEQYF | TGTGCCAGCAGCGTAGGGTCTAGCGGCAGCTCCTACGAGCAGTACTTC
. | . | TRBJ2-7 | TRBV5-6 | CASSRTGPREQYF | TGTGCCAGCAGCAGAACAGGGCCAAGGGAGCAGTACTTC
. | . | TRBJ2-4 | TRBV4-2 | CASSQPGHKNIQYF | TGTGCCAGCAGCCAACCGGGACACAAAAACATTCAGTACTTC
. | . | TRBJ1-5 | TRBV19 | CASSIQAYQPQHF | TGTGCCAGTAGTATCCAGGCTTATCAGCCCCAGCATTTT
. | . | TRBJ2-7 | TRBV18 | CASSPSPGEDEQYF | TGTGCCAGCTCACCAAGCCCCGGGGAGGACGAGCAGTACTTC
. | once | TRBJ2-2 | TRBV2 | CASRTANTGELFF | TGTGCCAGCAGGACAGCGAACACCGGGGAGCTGTTTTTT
. | . | TRBJ2-5 | TRBV29-1 | CSVEVLATYQETQYF | TGCAGCGTTGAAGTTTTAGCAACGTACCAAGAGACCCAGTACTTC
TRBD2 | . | TRBJ2-7 | TRBV13 | CASSLTPKLAGGPPGEQYF | TGTGCCAGCAGCTTAACCCCAAAACTAGCGGGAGGGCCCCCGGGCGAGCAGTACTTC
. | . | TRBJ2-3 | TRBV24-1 | CATSDPQGPSTDTQYF | TGTGCCACCAGTGATCCACAGGGTCCTAGCACAGATACGCAGTATTTT
TRBD2 | . | TRBJ2-7 | TRBV6-5 | CASSYHPGGGYEQYF | TGTGCCAGCAGTTACCATCCGGGGGGAGGTTACGAGCAGTACTTC
. | . | TRBJ2-5 | TRBV2 | CASSEEEGGLEETQYF | TGTGCCAGCAGTGAAGAGGAGGGGGGGTTGGAAGAGACCCAGTACTTC
TRBD1 | . | TRBJ1-6 | TRBV28 | CASSGQGNSPLHF | TGTGCCAGCAGTGGACAGGGGAATTCACCCCTCCACTTT
. | . | TRBJ2-2 | TRBV28 | CASSLPVAGELFF | TGTGCCAGCAGTTTACCCGTCGCCGGGGAGCTGTTTTTT
. | . | TRBJ2-1 | TRBV12-5 | CASGTQQVISYNEQFF | TGTGCTAGTGGCACACAGCAGGTGATCTCCTACAATGAGCAGTTCTTC
. | . | TRBJ2-6 | TRBV28 | CASSFSRSGANVLTF | TGTGCCAGCAGTTTTTCCAGGTCTGGGGCCAACGTCCTGACTTTC
. | . | TRBJ2-1 | TRBV19 | CASSHTGTPTWEQFF | TGTGCCAGTAGTCACACCGGGACTCCCACATGGGAGCAGTTCTTC
TRBD1 | few | TRBJ1-2 | TRBV6-5 | CASSYDRDYGYTF | TGTGCCAGCAGTTACGACAGGGACTATGGCTACACCTTC
TRBD2 | . | TRBJ2-1 | TRBV19 | CASSRLGGSGEQFF | TGTGCCAGTAGTAGATTAGGCGGGAGCGGTGAGCAGTTCTTC
. | . | TRBJ1-1 | TRBV5-1 | CASSLGYREIAFF | TGCGCCAGCAGCTTGGGTTACAGGGAGATTGCTTTCTTT
. | . | TRBJ2-3 | TRBV4-1 | CASSQVRRVDTQYF | TGCGCCAGCAGCCAAGTGCGTCGAGTAGATACGCAGTATTTT
. | . | TRBJ2-7 | TRBV27 | CASSSDGGPYEQYF | TGTGCCAGCAGTTCAGACGGGGGTCCCTACGAGCAGTACTTC
TRBD1 | . | TRBJ1-2 | TRBV5-5 | CASSPTGVRKRGYTF | TGTGCCAGCAGCCCGACAGGGGTCCGAAAGAGAGGCTACACCTTC